This is a list of T cell receptor beta chains from one sample in a study of T cell repertoires in cytomegalovirus infection. TCRdb itself ran the reads through MiXCR, one entry per CDR3 protein. The sample consists of 50,000 to 60,000 distinct CDR3 sequences, 15% to 20% of them appearing once. These receptors are not linked to any known antigen. The sample consisted of CD8+ T cells from cultured PBMCs, taken from culture after CMV antigen stimulation. The source is a human donor in good health (CMV status not recorded). Some clones in this sample may be carry-over from other donors' samples. Both conserved end residues are trimmed from each CDR3. The D gene is left open where the match is weak. Some rows mark clone size as missing; the rest say once, few, many or name a class of expanded clone.

clone_size | j_call | v_call | d_call | cdr3_aa
NA | TRBJ2-7 | TRBV4-1 | NA | ASSQLTDTEQY
NA | TRBJ2-1 | TRBV10-3 | TRBD2 | AISESSGGYNEQF
few | TRBJ1-6 | TRBV11-2 | NA | ASTRAGNNSPLH
NA | TRBJ2-1 | TRBV7-9 | TRBD1 | ASSHGQGSYNEQF
NA | TRBJ2-3 | TRBV7-2 | NA | ASSSPSSSDTQY
NA | TRBJ1-2 | TRBV12-3/TRBV12-4 | NA | ASTLGSYGYT
few | TRBJ2-2 | TRBV7-6 | NA | ASSLEGLWMF
NA | TRBJ2-7 | TRBV7-8 | TRBD2 | ASTEGLAVSYEQY
few | TRBJ1-2 | TRBV19 | NA | ASKWTLRANYGYT
few | TRBJ2-3 | TRBV6-5 | NA | ASSGTTSTDTQY
NA | TRBJ2-7 | TRBV4-1 | TRBD2 | ASSQEGVRGGRPYEQY
NA | TRBJ2-1 | TRBV27 | NA | ASSLTPPYNEQF
few | TRBJ2-5 | TRBV4-1 | NA | ASSQEWETQY